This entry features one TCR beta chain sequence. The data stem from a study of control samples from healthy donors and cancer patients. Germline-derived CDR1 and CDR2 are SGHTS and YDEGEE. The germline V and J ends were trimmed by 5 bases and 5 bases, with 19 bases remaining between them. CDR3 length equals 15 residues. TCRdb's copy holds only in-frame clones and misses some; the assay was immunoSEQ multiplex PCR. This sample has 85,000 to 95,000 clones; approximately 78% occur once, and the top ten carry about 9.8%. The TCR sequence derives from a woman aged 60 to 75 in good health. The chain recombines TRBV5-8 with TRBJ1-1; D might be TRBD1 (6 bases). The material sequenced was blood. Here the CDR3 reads CASRIEGGVGTEAFF. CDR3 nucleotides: TGTGCCAGCAGGATCGAGGGGGGGGTTGGAACTGAAGCTTTCTTT. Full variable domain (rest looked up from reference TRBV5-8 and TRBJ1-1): EAGVTQSPTHLIKTRGQQATLRCSPISGHTSVYWYQQALGLGLQFLLWYDEGEERNRGNFPPRFSGRQFPNYSSELNVNALELEDSALYLCASRIEGGVGTEAFFGQGTRLTVV.